In its sample, the clone carrying this TCR beta chain was seen a few times. Via MiXCR, TCRdb re-called the PCR reads, giving one row per CDR3 protein. Here the sample spans more than 80,000 distinct CDR3 sequences, around 47% being singletons. Germline values: CDR1 ENHRY, CDR2 SYGVKD. V lost 0 bases and J lost 1, with 15 bases in between. The CDR3 runs 17 residues. These data originate in a study of CDR3 diversity in severe acne. The TCR originated in a male donor with severe acne vulgaris. V gene TRBV10-3 combines with J gene TRBJ1-1; the D is unclear. Sample: blood. The CDR3, as DNA: TGTGCCATCAGTGAGTCGACGATAGGGAGGGAGAACACTGAAGCTTTCTTT. Its translation: CAISESTIGRENTEAFF.